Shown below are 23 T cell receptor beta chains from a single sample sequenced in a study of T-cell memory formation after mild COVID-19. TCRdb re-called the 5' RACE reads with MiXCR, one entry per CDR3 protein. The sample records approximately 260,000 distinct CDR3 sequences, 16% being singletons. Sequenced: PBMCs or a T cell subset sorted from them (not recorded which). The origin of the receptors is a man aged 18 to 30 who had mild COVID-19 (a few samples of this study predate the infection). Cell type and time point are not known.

The CDR3 region is CASRGRGLNTEAFF. DNA for the CDR3: TGTGCCAGTAGGGGCAGGGGCCTGAACACTGAAGCTTTCTTT. The chain links TRBV19 to TRBJ1-1; possible D gene TRBD1, 6 bases. Germline V gene data show CDR1 as LNHDA and CDR2 as SQIVND (reference sequence). The CDR3 length is 14 residues. Trimming left V 6 bases short and J 0 bases short, with 11 bases between.

In DNA form, the CDR3 reads TGTGCCAGCAGTTACGTATGGACAGCAGGGTCTGAAGCTTTCTTT. Translating it yields CASSYVWTAGSEAFF. The rearrangement links TRBV6-5 to TRBJ1-1; D possibly corresponds to TRBD1 (6 bases). Trimming shortened V by 2 bases and J by 6 bases, and 16 bases separated the two germline ends. The CDR3 extends over 15 amino acids. Per germline, CDR1 MNHEY and CDR2 SVGAGI.

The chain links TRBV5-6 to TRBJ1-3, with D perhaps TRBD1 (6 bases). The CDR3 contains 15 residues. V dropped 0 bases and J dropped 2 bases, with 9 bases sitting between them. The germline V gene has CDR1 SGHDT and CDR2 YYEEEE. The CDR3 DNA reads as TGTGCCAGCAGCTTGGGGCCAGGGGCTGGAAACACCATATATTTT. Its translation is CASSLGPGAGNTIYF.

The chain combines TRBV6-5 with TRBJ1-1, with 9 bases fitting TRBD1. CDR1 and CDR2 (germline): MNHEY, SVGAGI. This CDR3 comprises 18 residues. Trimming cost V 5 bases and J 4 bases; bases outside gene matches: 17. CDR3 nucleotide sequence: TGTGCCAGCAGTCCCCAAGGGGGAGGACAGGGGCGGAGCACTGAAGCTTTCTTT. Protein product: CASSPQGGGQGRSTEAFF.

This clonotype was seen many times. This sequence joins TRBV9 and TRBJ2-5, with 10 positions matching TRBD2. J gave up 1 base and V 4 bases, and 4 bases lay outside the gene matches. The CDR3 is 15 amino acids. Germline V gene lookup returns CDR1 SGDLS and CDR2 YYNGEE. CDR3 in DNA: TGTGCCAGCAGCCCAGCGGGGGGGTTCCAAGAGACCCAGTACTTC. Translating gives CASSPAGGFQETQYF.

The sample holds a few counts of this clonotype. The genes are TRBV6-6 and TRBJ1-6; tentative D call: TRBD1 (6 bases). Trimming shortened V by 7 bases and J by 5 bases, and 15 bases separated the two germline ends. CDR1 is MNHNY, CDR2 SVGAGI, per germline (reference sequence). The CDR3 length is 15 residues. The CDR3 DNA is TGTGCCAGCATCAGGACGAGGACAGATAATTCACCCCTCCACTTT. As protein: CASIRTRTDNSPLHF.

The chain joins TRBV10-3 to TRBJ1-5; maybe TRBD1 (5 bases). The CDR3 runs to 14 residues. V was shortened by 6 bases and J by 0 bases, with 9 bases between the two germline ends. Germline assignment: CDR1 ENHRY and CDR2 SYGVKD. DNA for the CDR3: TGTGCCATCAGCGAGGACAATAGCAATCAGCCCCAGCATTTT. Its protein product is CAISEDNSNQPQHF.

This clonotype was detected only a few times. CDR3 DNA: TGTGCCAGCAGTCGCGGTCGGGGGCGGCGGACGAACACTGAAGCTTTCTTT. It encodes CASSRGRGRRTNTEAFF. The rearrangement links TRBV11-2 to TRBJ1-1, with D maybe TRBD1 (6 bases). V was cut by 6 bases and J by 1 base, with 21 bases left in between. The V gene's germline CDR1 is SGHAT and CDR2 FQNNGV. The CDR3 runs 17 residues.

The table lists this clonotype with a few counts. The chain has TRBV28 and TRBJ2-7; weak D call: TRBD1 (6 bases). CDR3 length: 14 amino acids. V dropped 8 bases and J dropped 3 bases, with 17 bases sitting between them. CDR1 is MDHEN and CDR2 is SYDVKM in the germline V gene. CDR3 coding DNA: TGTGCCAGCGGGGAACAGGGTTACGGCTACGAGCAGTACGTC. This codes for CASGEQGYGYEQYV.

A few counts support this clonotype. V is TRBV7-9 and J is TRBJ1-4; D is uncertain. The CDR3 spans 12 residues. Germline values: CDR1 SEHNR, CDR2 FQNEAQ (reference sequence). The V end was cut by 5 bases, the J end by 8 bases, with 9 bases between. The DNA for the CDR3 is TGTGCCAGCAGCCCGGGGAAGGAAAAACTGTTTTTT. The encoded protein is CASSPGKEKLFF.

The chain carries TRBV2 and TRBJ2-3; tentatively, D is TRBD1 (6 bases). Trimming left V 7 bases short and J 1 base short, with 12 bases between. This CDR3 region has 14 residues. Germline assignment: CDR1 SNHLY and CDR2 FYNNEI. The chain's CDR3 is CASKRAGGTDTQYF. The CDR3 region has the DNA TGTGCCAGCAAGCGCGCAGGGGGCACAGATACGCAGTATTTT.

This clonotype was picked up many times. As DNA, the CDR3 is TGTGCCAGCAGCCTGGCTTTCCAGGGATCAGGTCAGCCCCAGCATTTT. Protein: CASSLAFQGSGQPQHF. The J gene is TRBJ1-5, the V gene TRBV4-2; D is possibly TRBD1 (5 bases). This CDR3 is built from 16 residues. CDR1 LGHNA and CDR2 YNFKEQ come from the germline V gene. With 4 bases removed from V and 6 bases from J, the gap between germline ends came to 19 bases.

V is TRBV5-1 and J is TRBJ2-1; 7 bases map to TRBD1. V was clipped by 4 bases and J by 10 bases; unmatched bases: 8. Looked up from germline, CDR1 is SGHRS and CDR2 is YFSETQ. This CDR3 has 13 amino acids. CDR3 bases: TGCGCCAGCAGCCTAGACAGGGTTCGGGAGCAGTTCTTC. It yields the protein CASSLDRVREQFF.

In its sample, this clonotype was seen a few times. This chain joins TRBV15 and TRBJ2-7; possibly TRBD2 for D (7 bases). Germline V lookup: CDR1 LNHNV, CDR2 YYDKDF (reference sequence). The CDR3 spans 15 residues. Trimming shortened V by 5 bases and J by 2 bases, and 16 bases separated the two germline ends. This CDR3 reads CATSEGGYSTYEQYF. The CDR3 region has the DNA TGTGCCACCAGCGAGGGGGGGTATTCCACCTACGAGCAGTACTTC.

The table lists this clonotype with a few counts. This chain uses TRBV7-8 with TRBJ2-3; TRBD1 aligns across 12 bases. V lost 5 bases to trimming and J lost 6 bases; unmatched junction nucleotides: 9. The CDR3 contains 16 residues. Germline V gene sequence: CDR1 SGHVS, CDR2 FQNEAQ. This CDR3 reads CASSIRDRGLGDTQYF. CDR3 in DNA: TGTGCCAGCAGCATCCGGGACAGGGGGCTAGGCGATACGCAGTATTTT.

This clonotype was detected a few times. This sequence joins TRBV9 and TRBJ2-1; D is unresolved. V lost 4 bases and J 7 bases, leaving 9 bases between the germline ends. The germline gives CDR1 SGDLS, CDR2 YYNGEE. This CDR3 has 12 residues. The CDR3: CASSPGQNEQFF. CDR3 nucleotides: TGTGCCAGCAGCCCCGGCCAGAATGAGCAGTTCTTC.

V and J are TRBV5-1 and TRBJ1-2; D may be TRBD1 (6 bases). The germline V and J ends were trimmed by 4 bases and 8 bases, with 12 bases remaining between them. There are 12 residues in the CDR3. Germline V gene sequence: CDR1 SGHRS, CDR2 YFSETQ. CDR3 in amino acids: CASSPNGQGYTF. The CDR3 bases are TGCGCCAGCAGCCCCAACGGACAGGGCTACACCTTC.

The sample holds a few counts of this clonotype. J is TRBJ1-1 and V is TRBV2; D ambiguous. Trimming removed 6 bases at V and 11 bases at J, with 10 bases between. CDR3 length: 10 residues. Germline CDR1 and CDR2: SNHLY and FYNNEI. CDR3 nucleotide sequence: TGTGCCAGCAGAGTCCTCGGGGCTTTCTTT. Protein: CASRVLGAFF.

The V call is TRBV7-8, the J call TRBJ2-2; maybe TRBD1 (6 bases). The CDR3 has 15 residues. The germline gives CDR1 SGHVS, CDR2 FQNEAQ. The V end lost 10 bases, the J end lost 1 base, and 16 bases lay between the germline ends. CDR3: CATTGWPENTGELFF. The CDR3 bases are TGTGCCACCACAGGGTGGCCCGAGAACACCGGGGAGCTGTTTTTT.

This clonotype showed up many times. Here the CDR3 reads CASKAGGGNNEQFF. The DNA for the CDR3 is TGTGCCAGCAAAGCGGGGGGAGGCAACAATGAGCAGTTCTTC. This rearrangement joins TRBV3-1 to TRBJ2-1, with TRBD2 matching 9 bases. CDR1 is LGHDT and CDR2 is YNNKEL in the germline V gene (reference sequence). Germline trimming cut 7 bases from V and 5 bases from J; bases unmatched to any gene: 6. This CDR3 is built from 14 residues.

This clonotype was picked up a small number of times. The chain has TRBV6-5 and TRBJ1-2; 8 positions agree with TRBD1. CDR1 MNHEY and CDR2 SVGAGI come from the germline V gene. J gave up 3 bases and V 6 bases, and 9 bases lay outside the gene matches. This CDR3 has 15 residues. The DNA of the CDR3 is TGTGCCAGCAGCCTACAGGGGGATCTGCACTATGGCTACACCTTC. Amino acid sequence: CASSLQGDLHYGYTF.

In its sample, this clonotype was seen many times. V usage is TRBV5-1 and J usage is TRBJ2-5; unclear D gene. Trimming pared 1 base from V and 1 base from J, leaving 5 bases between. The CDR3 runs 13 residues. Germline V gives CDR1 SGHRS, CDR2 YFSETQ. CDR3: CASSLNPQETQYF. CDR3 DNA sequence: TGCGCCAGCAGCTTGAATCCCCAAGAGACCCAGTACTTC.

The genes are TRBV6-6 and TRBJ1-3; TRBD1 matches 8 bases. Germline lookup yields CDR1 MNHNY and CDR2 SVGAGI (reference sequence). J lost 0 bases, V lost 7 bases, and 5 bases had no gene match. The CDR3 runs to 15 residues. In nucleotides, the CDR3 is TGTGCCAGCAACGGACAGGGTCTCTCTGGAAACACCATATATTTT. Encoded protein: CASNGQGLSGNTIYF.